This T cell receptor beta chain was sequenced during a study of neurological immune-mediated disorders. After removal of 4 bases from V and 5 bases from J, the junction contained 6 bases not matched to a gene. Per the germline V gene, CDR1 is SGHTA and CDR2 is FQGTGA. CDR3 size: 15 residues. The cDNA was synthesized by 5'RACE incorporating 10-nucleotide random UMIs. TCRdb processed the 5' RACE reads anew with MiXCR; each CDR3 protein has one entry. In the table there are some 77,000 distinct CDR3 sequences, about 9.4% of which are singletons. This clonotype was seen ten or more times. Sequenced material: PBMCs. The chain has TRBV7-3 and TRBJ2-2, with 8 bases that match TRBD2. This sequence was found in a man between 50 and 59 years old in good health. In DNA, the CDR3 is TGTGCCAGCAGCTCCGGGACGGGGGGGACCGGGGAGCTGTTTTTT. Its translation is CASSSGTGGTGELFF. The full variable domain, completed using reference TRBV7-3 and TRBJ2-2, is GAGVSQTPSNKVTEKGKYVELRCDPISGHTALYWYRQSLGQGPEFLIYFQGTGAADDSGLPNDRFFAVRPEGSVSTLKIQRTERGDSAVYLCASSSGTGGTGELFFGEGSRLTVL.